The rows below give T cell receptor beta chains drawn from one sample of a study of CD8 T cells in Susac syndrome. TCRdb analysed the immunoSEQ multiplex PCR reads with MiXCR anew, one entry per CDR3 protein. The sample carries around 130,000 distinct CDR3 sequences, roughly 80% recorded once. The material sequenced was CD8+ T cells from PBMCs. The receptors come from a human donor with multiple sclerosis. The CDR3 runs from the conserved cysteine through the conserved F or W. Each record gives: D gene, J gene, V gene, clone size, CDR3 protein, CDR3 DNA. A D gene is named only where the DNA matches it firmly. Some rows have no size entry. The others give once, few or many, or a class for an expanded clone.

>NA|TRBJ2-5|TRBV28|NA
CASSLGAGTQETQYF
TGTGCCAGCAGTTTAGGAGCAGGTACCCAAGAGACCCAGTACTTC
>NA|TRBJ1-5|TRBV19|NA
CASGFNQPQHF
TGTGCCAGTGGATTCAATCAGCCCCAGCATTTT
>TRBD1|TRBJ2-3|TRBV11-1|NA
CASGIRDRGGDTQYF
TGTGCCAGCGGAATACGGGACAGGGGTGGAGATACGCAGTATTTT
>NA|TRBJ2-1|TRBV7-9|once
CASSSLGTYNEQFF
TGTGCCAGCAGCTCATTGGGGACCTACAATGAGCAGTTCTTC
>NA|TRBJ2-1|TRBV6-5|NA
CASSTHTNSYNEQFF
TGTGCCAGCAGTACCCACACAAATAGTTACAATGAGCAGTTCTTC
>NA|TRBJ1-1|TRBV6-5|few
CASSYVVNTEAFF
TGTGCCAGCAGTTACGTAGTGAACACTGAAGCTTTCTTT
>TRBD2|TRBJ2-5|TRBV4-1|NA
CASSQDSGTRAMAQYF
TGCGCCAGCAGCCAAGATTCCGGGACTAGGGCTATGGCCCAGTACTTC
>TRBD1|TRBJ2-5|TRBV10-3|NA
CAIGGDRVERETQYF
TGTGCCATCGGAGGGGACAGGGTCGAAAGAGAGACCCAGTACTTC
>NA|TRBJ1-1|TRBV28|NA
CASSYPGGRTNTEAFF
TGTGCCAGCAGCTATCCCGGAGGGCGGACGAACACTGAAGCTTTCTTT
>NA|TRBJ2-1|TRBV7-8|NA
CASSRRVGEYNEQFF
TGTGCCAGCAGCCGCCGGGTTGGCGAGTACAATGAGCAGTTCTTC
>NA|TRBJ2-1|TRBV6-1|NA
CASSEQGSYNEQFF
TGTGCCAGCTCTGAACAGGGATCTTACAATGAGCAGTTCTTC
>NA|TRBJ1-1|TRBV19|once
CASRPFEGGTEAFF
TGTGCCAGTAGGCCCTTTGAGGGGGGCACTGAAGCTTTCTTT
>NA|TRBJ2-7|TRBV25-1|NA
CASSESGPYEQYF
TGTGCCAGCAGTGAATCGGGCCCTTACGAGCAGTACTTC
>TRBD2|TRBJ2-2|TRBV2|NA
CASTPRASGRYQNTGELFF
TGTGCCAGCACCCCCAGGGCTAGCGGGAGGTACCAGAACACCGGGGAGCTGTTTTTT
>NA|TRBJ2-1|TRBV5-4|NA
CASSLARAAYNEQFF
TGTGCCAGCAGCTTGGCCAGGGCCGCCTACAATGAGCAGTTCTTC
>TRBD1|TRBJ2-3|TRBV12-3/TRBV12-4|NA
CASSLFGGTGYSTDTQYF
TGTGCCAGCAGTTTATTTGGGGGGACAGGTTATAGCACAGATACGCAGTATTTT
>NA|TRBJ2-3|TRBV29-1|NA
CSVDARDSYTDTQYF
TGCAGCGTTGATGCCCGGGACTCCTACACAGATACGCAGTATTTT
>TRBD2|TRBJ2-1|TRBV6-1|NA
CASEKANAGVRYEQFF
TGTGCCAGCGAAAAGGCCAATGCGGGAGTTAGGTATGAGCAGTTCTTC
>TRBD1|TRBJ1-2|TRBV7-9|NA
CASSLQGQGYGYTF
TGTGCCAGCAGCTTACAAGGACAGGGTTATGGCTACACCTTC
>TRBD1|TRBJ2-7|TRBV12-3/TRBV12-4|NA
CASRTGGEQYF
TGTGCCAGCAGGACAGGGGGCGAGCAGTACTTC
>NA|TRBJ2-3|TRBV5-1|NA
CASSLADVIPTDTQYF
TGCGCCAGCAGCTTGGCCGATGTCATTCCCACAGATACGCAGTATTTT
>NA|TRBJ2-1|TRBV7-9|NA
CASSLYWSYNEQFF
TGTGCCAGCAGCCTCTATTGGTCTTACAATGAGCAGTTCTTC
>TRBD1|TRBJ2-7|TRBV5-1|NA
CASGGTQGAPLSYEQYF
TGCGCCAGCGGCGGAACCCAGGGGGCGCCACTTTCCTACGAGCAGTACTTC
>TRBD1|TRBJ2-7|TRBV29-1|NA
CSVGGGSSYEQYF
TGCAGCGTTGGAGGGGGCAGCTCCTACGAGCAGTACTTC
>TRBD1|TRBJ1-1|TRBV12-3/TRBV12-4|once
CASSRDRDRESGNTEAFF
TGTGCCAGCAGTCGAGACCGGGACAGGGAAAGTGGGAACACTGAAGCTTTCTTT
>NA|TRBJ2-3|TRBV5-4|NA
CASSLAHPASGPRGPTDTQYF
TGTGCCAGCAGCTTGGCCCACCCAGCTAGCGGCCCAAGGGGGCCCACAGATACGCAGTATTTT
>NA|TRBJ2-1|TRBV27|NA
CASQKRASSYNEQFF
TGTGCCAGCCAGAAACGGGCGAGCTCCTACAATGAGCAGTTCTTC
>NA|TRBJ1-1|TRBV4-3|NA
CASSQDRGVGLTEAFF
TGCGCCAGCAGCCAAGATCGGGGCGTGGGACTCACTGAAGCTTTCTTT
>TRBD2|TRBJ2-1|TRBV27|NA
CASRVAGGNYNEQFF
TGTGCCAGCAGGGTAGCGGGAGGGAACTACAATGAGCAGTTCTTC
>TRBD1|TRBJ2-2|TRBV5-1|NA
CASRPPGTGYTGELFF
TGCGCCAGCAGACCGCCCGGGACAGGGTACACCGGGGAGCTGTTTTTT
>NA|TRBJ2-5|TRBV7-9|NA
CASSLGVRDLKETQYF
TGTGCCAGCAGCTTAGGCGTTAGAGACTTGAAAGAGACCCAGTACTTC
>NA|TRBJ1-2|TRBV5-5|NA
CASSLVPSAYGYTF
TGTGCCAGCAGCTTGGTCCCATCGGCCTATGGCTACACCTTC
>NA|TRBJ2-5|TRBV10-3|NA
CAISVRAGDTRETQYF
TGTGCCATCAGTGTAAGGGCGGGGGACACCAGGGAGACCCAGTACTTC
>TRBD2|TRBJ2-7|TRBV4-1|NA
CASSPSLAGAPYEQYF
TGCGCCAGCAGCCCCTCCCTAGCGGGGGCCCCCTACGAGCAGTACTTC
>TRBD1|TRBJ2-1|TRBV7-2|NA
CASSPWQGVLNEQFF
TGTGCCAGCAGCCCCTGGCAGGGGGTGTTGAATGAGCAGTTCTTC
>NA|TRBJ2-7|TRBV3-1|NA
CASSQETGRPSMEQYF
TGTGCCAGCAGCCAAGAAACAGGACGGCCTAGTATGGAGCAGTACTTC
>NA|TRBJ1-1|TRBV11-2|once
CASGLTTEAFF
TGTGCCAGCGGATTAACCACAGAAGCTTTCTTT
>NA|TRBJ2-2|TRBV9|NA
CASSPTTGELFF
TGTGCCAGCAGCCCTACTACCGGGGAGCTGTTTTTT
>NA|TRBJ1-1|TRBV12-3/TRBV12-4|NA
CASSFSFGDGDTEAFF
TGTGCCAGCAGTTTTAGCTTTGGGGACGGGGACACTGAAGCTTTCTTT